These 16 T cell receptor beta chains were all obtained from the same sample, sequenced in a study of T cell responses to AZD1222 COVID-19 vaccine. Libraries were prepared by immunoSEQ multiplex PCR; TCRdb keeps only in-frame clonotypes and omits some of them. The sample yields 120,000 or so clones, 85% to 90% seen once. Sequencing used peripheral blood, obtained on day 0 of AZD1222 vaccination. All receptors derive from an adult in good health.

V and J are TRBV4-1 and TRBJ2-3; no reliable D call. CDR3 length: 13 amino acids. With 1 base removed from V and 3 bases from J, the gap between germline ends came to 5 bases. Germline loops: CDR1 MGHRA, CDR2 YSYEKL. The CDR3 loop reads CASSQAGTDTQYF. The CDR3 coding sequence is TGCGCCAGCAGCCAAGCGGGTACAGATACGCAGTATTTT.

This sequence joins TRBV5-1 and TRBJ2-3, with 8 bases fitting TRBD2. CDR1 and CDR2 from the germline V gene are SGHRS and YFSETQ. The CDR3 has 16 amino acids. The junction had 7 bases not matched to a gene; V was cut back by 2 bases and J by 2 bases. The CDR3 coding sequence is TGCGCCAGCAGCTTATTGGCGGGGGGACCCACAGATACGCAGTATTTT. This sequence encodes CASSLLAGGPTDTQYF.

This chain links TRBV2 with TRBJ1-2; 8 positions agree with TRBD1. The length of the CDR3 is 15 residues. Germline V gives CDR1 SNHLY, CDR2 FYNNEI. V lost 5 bases, J lost 5 bases, and 10 bases stayed unmatched. Here the CDR3 DNA reads TGTGCCAGCAGTTTCGGTAGGGACAGGAAGTATGGCTACACCTTC. It specifies CASSFGRDRKYGYTF.

This clone was counted a single time. The chain joins TRBV18 to TRBJ2-3; possible D gene TRBD2, 5 bases. Looked up from germline, CDR1 is KGHSH and CDR2 is LQKENI. V lost 2 bases and J lost 2, with 11 bases in between. CDR3 length equals 15 residues. CDR3 in amino acids: CASSPGSGLTDTQYF. In DNA, the CDR3 is TGTGCCAGCTCACCAGGAAGCGGTCTCACAGATACGCAGTATTTT.

V and J are TRBV3-1 (or the pseudogene TRBV3-2) and TRBJ1-3; no definite D call. Germline assignment: CDR1 LGHDT and CDR2 YNNKEL (reference sequence). The CDR3 totals 15 residues. Trimming took 0 bases from V and 0 from J, leaving 6 bases between them. The chain's CDR3 is CASSQDGPSGNTIYF. The CDR3 nucleotides are TGTGCCAGCAGCCAAGACGGGCCCTCTGGAAACACCATATATTTT.

This chain links TRBV3-1 (or the pseudogene TRBV3-2) with TRBJ2-3, with D tentatively TRBD2 (6 bases). The V and J ends lost 6 bases and 5 bases respectively, with 12 bases between them. The germline gives CDR1 LGHDT, CDR2 YNNKEL (reference sequence). CDR3 size: 13 residues. The CDR3 DNA follows: TGTGCCAGCAGGGTCCAGGGAGGAGATACGCAGTATTTT. As protein: CASRVQGGDTQYF.

The V and J genes are TRBV18 and TRBJ1-1; no reliable D call. The CDR3 extends over 14 amino acids. V was pared by 0 bases and J by 4 bases, with 9 bases between. CDR1 and CDR2 from the germline V gene are KGHSH and LQKENI. CDR3 nucleotide sequence: TGTGCCAGCTCACCACCGGTGAAGGGCACTGAAGCTTTCTTT. It translates to CASSPPVKGTEAFF.

The chain employs TRBV18 and TRBJ2-7, with 9 bases that match TRBD1. The J segment lost 2 bases and the V segment lost 2 bases, leaving 10 bases of the junction unmatched. This CDR3 region has 17 residues. Germline V gives CDR1 KGHSH, CDR2 LQKENI. CDR3: CASSPKQGQGHPYEQYF. CDR3 nucleotide sequence: TGTGCCAGCTCACCAAAGCAGGGACAGGGCCATCCCTACGAGCAGTACTTC.

The J gene is TRBJ1-2, the V gene TRBV14, with TRBD1 as a possible D gene (5 bases). Per the germline V gene, CDR1 is SGHDN and CDR2 is FVKESK. CDR3 size: 16 residues. The ends were cut back, 4 bases at V and 0 bases at J, with 15 bases in the middle. In DNA, the CDR3 is TGTGCCAGCAGCCGGACTAGGGACGGTACTAACTATGGCTACACCTTC. Translation: CASSRTRDGTNYGYTF.

This chain uses TRBV30 with TRBJ2-1; the D gene is possibly TRBD2 (5 bases). Germline V gene data show CDR1 as GTSNPN and CDR2 as SVGIG (reference sequence). V lost 4 bases and J 8 bases, leaving 12 bases between the germline ends. The CDR3 runs to 12 residues. CDR3 loop: CAWTNGGDEQFF. The CDR3, as DNA: TGTGCCTGGACAAACGGAGGCGATGAGCAGTTCTTC.

The gene calls are TRBV4-3 and TRBJ2-7, with 8 bases identical to TRBD1. Germline assignment: CDR1 LGHNA and CDR2 YSLEER. This CDR3 contains 15 residues. V gave up 4 bases and J gave up 0 bases; unmatched junction bases: 5. CDR3 region: CASSPDDRGSYEQYF. The CDR3, as DNA: TGCGCCAGCAGCCCCGATGACAGGGGCTCCTACGAGCAGTACTTC.

The chain joins TRBV4-1 to TRBJ2-3; no reliable D call. From germline, CDR1 is MGHRA and CDR2 YSYEKL. Trimming left V 4 bases short and J 1 base short, with 6 bases between. The CDR3 covers 13 residues. CDR3 region: CASSPGGTDTQYF. CDR3 nucleotides: TGCGCCAGCAGCCCCGGCGGCACAGATACGCAGTATTTT.

V is TRBV5-1 and J is TRBJ1-2; TRBD1 might be the D (5 bases). The CDR3 runs 13 residues. With 5 bases removed from V and 4 bases from J, the gap between germline ends came to 12 bases. The germline V gene encodes CDR1 SGHRS and CDR2 YFSETQ. CDR3 amino acids: CASSIDSPYGYTF. The CDR3 DNA sequence: TGCGCCAGCAGTATAGACAGTCCCTATGGCTACACCTTC. Based on the CDR3 plus reference TRBV5-1 and TRBJ1-2, the full variable domain is KAGVTQTPRYLIKTRGQQVTLSCSPISGHRSVSWYQQTPGQGLQFLFEYFSETQRNKGNFPGRFSGRQFSNSRSEMNVSTLELGDSALYLCASSIDSPYGYTFGSGTRLTVV.

V is TRBV5-1 and J is TRBJ1-1; maybe TRBD1 (6 bases). Germline CDR1 SGHRS, CDR2 YFSETQ. CDR3 length equals 14 residues. The V and J ends lost 4 bases and 4 bases respectively, with 14 bases between them. The CDR3 protein is CASSAATGTTEAFF. CDR3 bases: TGCGCCAGCAGCGCAGCAACAGGGACCACTGAAGCTTTCTTT.

The DNA for the CDR3 is TGTGCCAGCAGCCCCAGTACGGCCGCTGGAAACACCATATATTTT. This codes for CASSPSTAAGNTIYF. This chain connects TRBV9 to TRBJ1-3, with D unresolved. The CDR3 runs to 15 residues. The germline gives CDR1 SGDLS, CDR2 YYNGEE. V lost 4 bases and J 2 bases, leaving 13 bases between the germline ends.

CDR3: CSVARDSRAVAFF. The CDR3 region has the DNA TGCAGCGTGGCTCGGGACAGCCGCGCAGTAGCTTTCTTT. V gene TRBV29-1 combines with J gene TRBJ1-1; the match to TRBD1 covers 7 bases. Germline CDR1 and CDR2: SQVTM and ANQGSEA. This CDR3 contains 13 residues. V trimming: 6 bases; J trimming: 10 bases; junction bases outside the gene matches: 14.